What follows are 29 T cell receptor beta chains derived from one specimen sequenced in a study of a mutant IDH1 vaccine in newly diagnosed glioma. Time point reported: week 5, during vaccination. With topical imiquimod, each dose of the vaccine consisted of 300 ug of mutant IDH1 20-mer peptide. Some clones are missing from TCRdb's copy, which holds only in-frame ones; the method was immunoSEQ multiplex PCR. The sample lists approximately 27,000 clones, around 92% seen once, with more than 15% in the top ten. These receptors lack a known antigen. Material: PBMCs, obtained from a glioma patient whose treatment included an IDH1 peptide vaccine. The receptors here all came from a man younger than 30 with glioma.

This chain joins TRBV4-1 and TRBJ1-5; 7 nucleotides match TRBD1. After removal of 5 bases from V and 6 bases from J, the junction contained 10 bases not matched to a gene. The CDR3 is 15 residues long. Germline CDR1 reads MGHRA; CDR2 reads YSYEKL. CDR3 loop: CASSVGRGQGQPQHF. The CDR3 bases are TGCGCCAGCAGCGTTGGGAGGGGGCAAGGTCAGCCCCAGCATTTT.

The gene calls are TRBV28 and TRBJ1-2; 12 nucleotides agree with TRBD1. The V gene end was trimmed by 4 bases and the J gene end by 4 bases; junction bases not matched to a gene: 10. The CDR3 has 17 amino acids. CDR1 and CDR2 from the germline V gene are MDHEN and SYDVKM. The DNA of the CDR3 is TGTGCCAGCAGTTCCGGGACAGGGGGCGGTTTTAGCTATGGCTACACCTTC. It yields the protein CASSSGTGGGFSYGYTF.

This rearrangement joins TRBV7-8 to TRBJ2-1; 11 bases map to TRBD2. CDR1 and CDR2 (germline): SGHVS, FQNEAQ. The CDR3 consists of 15 residues. V lost 5 bases to trimming and J lost 9 bases; unmatched junction nucleotides: 9. The chain's CDR3 is CASSTLAGAFGEQFF. In DNA, the CDR3 is TGTGCCAGCAGCACACTAGCGGGAGCATTCGGTGAGCAGTTCTTC. Combining the CDR3 with reference TRBV7-8 and TRBJ2-1 gives the whole variable domain GAGVSQSPRYKVAKRGQDVALRCDPISGHVSLFWYQQALGQGPEFLTYFQNEAQLDKSGLPSDRFFAERPEGSVSTLKIQRTQQEDSAVYLCASSTLAGAFGEQFFGPGTRLTVL.

The rearrangement uses TRBV4-1 and TRBJ1-2; 7 bases are a match to TRBD1. The CDR3 has 15 residues. Looked up from germline, CDR1 is MGHRA and CDR2 is YSYEKL. The V and J ends lost 4 bases and 6 bases, in that order; junction bases with no gene match: 11. DNA for the CDR3: TGCGCCAGCAGCCGTGACAGGGTCTCTATCGATGGCTACACCTTC. This codes for CASSRDRVSIDGYTF.

This clone is a singleton in its sample. The genes are TRBV19 and TRBJ1-5; possibly TRBD1 for D (5 bases). With 4 bases removed from V and 0 bases from J, the gap between germline ends came to 10 bases. Germline loops: CDR1 LNHDA, CDR2 SQIVND (reference sequence). This CDR3 is 15 amino acids long. CDR3 coding DNA: TGTGCCAGTAGTACCTACAGGTATAGCAATCAGCCCCAGCATTTT. It codes for CASSTYRYSNQPQHF.

CDR3 sequence reads: CAWSADRVTNEKLFF. The CDR3 nucleotides are TGTGCCTGGAGTGCGGACAGGGTAACTAATGAAAAACTGTTTTTT. The chain has TRBV30 and TRBJ1-4, with TRBD1 matching 8 bases. Germline CDR1 is GTSNPN and CDR2 is SVGIG (reference sequence). V trimming: 1 base; J trimming: 1 base; junction bases outside the gene matches: 2. CDR3 size: 15 residues.

The V gene is TRBV7-6, the J gene TRBJ2-7; 8 nucleotides agree with TRBD1. V dropped 5 bases and J dropped 2; count of bases not matched to a gene: 5. The CDR3 contains 14 residues. Per the germline V gene, CDR1 is SGHVS and CDR2 is FNYEAQ. This CDR3 reads CASSAGTGAYEQYF. The CDR3 region has the DNA TGTGCCAGCAGCGCCGGGACAGGAGCCTACGAGCAGTACTTC.

This chain connects TRBV2 to TRBJ1-2; 8 bases fit TRBD1. The CDR3 has 13 amino acids. CDR1 SNHLY and CDR2 FYNNEI come from the germline V gene. J lost 5 bases, V lost 7 bases, and 6 bases had no gene match. Here the CDR3 reads CASNWGQAYGYTF. The CDR3, as DNA: TGTGCCAGCAATTGGGGACAGGCGTATGGCTACACCTTC.

The V and J genes are TRBV11-2 and TRBJ2-1; the D gene is possibly TRBD2 (6 bases). The germline CDR1 and CDR2 sequences are SGHAT and FQNNGV. The CDR3 spans 15 residues. V lost 0 bases to trimming and J lost 5 bases, with 11 bases between them. CDR3 residues: CASSLDRGNNNEQFF. CDR3 nucleotides: TGTGCCAGCAGCTTAGACCGGGGGAACAACAATGAGCAGTTCTTC.

J is TRBJ1-1 and V is TRBV4-3, with D unresolved. The germline V and J ends were trimmed by 0 bases and 3 bases, with 14 bases remaining between them. This CDR3 is 16 amino acids long. The germline V gene encodes CDR1 LGHNA and CDR2 YSLEER. CDR3 loop: CASSQDLRRGYTEAFF. The CDR3 DNA reads as TGCGCCAGCAGCCAAGACCTTCGAAGAGGGTACACTGAAGCTTTCTTT.

The V and J genes are TRBV19 and TRBJ2-6; no clear D gene. Germline V gene lookup returns CDR1 LNHDA and CDR2 SQIVND (reference sequence). The CDR3 consists of 15 residues. Between the trimmed V and J ends, which lost 3 bases and 2 bases, there was a span of 8 bases. CDR3 sequence (DNA): TGTGCCAGTAGTATGACGAGTGCTGGGGCCAACGTCCTGACTTTC. Its protein product is CASSMTSAGANVLTF.

This chain connects TRBV2 to TRBJ1-2; tentative D call: TRBD1 (5 bases). Trimming took 4 bases from V and 4 from J, leaving 13 bases between them. The germline V gene has CDR1 SNHLY and CDR2 FYNNEI. The CDR3 has 14 amino acids. CDR3 sequence reads: CASSAEGASYGYTF. The CDR3 nucleotides read TGTGCCAGCAGTGCTGAAGGGGCCAGCTATGGCTACACCTTC.

The chain carries TRBV10-3 and TRBJ2-3, with 10 positions matching TRBD2. Germline V gene lookup returns CDR1 ENHRY and CDR2 SYGVKD. The CDR3 runs 14 residues. The J segment lost 2 bases and the V segment lost 7 bases, leaving 3 bases of the junction unmatched. The CDR3 reads CAITSGRDTDTQYF. CDR3 in DNA: TGTGCCATCACCAGCGGGAGGGACACAGATACGCAGTATTTT.

The genes are TRBV4-1 and TRBJ2-3; 8 bases line up with TRBD2. This CDR3 comprises 16 residues. V dropped 1 base and J dropped 2; count of bases not matched to a gene: 5. Germline V CDR1 and CDR2: MGHRA, YSYEKL. In nucleotides, the CDR3 is TGCGCCAGCAGCCAAGCGGGAGGGCCGATCACAGATACGCAGTATTTT. This codes for CASSQAGGPITDTQYF.

The rearrangement joins TRBV19 to TRBJ1-2; 8 positions match TRBD1. J gave up 4 bases and V 5 bases, and 3 bases lay outside the gene matches. CDR1 is LNHDA and CDR2 is SQIVND in the germline V gene (reference sequence). This CDR3 contains 13 residues. In DNA form, the CDR3 reads TGTGCCAGTAGTCTGGACAGGGTCTATGGCTACACCTTC. Protein: CASSLDRVYGYTF.

This chain uses TRBV30 with TRBJ2-2, with 13 bases fitting TRBD2. CDR1 and CDR2 (germline): GTSNPN, SVGIG (reference sequence). J gave up 5 bases and V 5 bases, and 5 bases lay outside the gene matches. The CDR3 sequence is 15 residues long. CDR3 sequence (DNA): TGTGCCTGGGGACTAGCGGGAGTAGGAACCGGGGAGCTGTTTTTT. Its protein is CAWGLAGVGTGELFF. Combining the CDR3 with reference TRBV30 and TRBJ2-2 gives the whole variable domain SQTIHQWPATLVQPVGSPLSLECTVEGTSNPNLYWYRQAAGRGLQLLFYSVGIGQISSEVPQNLSASRPQDRQFILSSKKLLLSDSGFYLCAWGLAGVGTGELFFGEGSRLTVL.

The chain combines TRBV29-1 with TRBJ2-7; tentative D call: TRBD2 (6 bases). V lost 5 bases, J lost 1 base, and 15 bases lay in between. From germline, CDR1 is SQVTM and CDR2 ANQGSEA. The CDR3 is made up of 14 amino acids. In DNA, the CDR3 is TGCAGCGTTTCTGGCGGGATCCAATCCTACGAGCAGTACTTC. Translated: CSVSGGIQSYEQYF.

This rearrangement joins TRBV5-1 to TRBJ2-5; no firm D call. The V end lost 4 bases, the J end lost 5 bases, and 18 bases lay between the germline ends. CDR3 length equals 15 residues. CDR1 and CDR2 from the germline V gene are SGHRS and YFSETQ. For the CDR3, the DNA is TGCGCCAGCAGCCGATTGCAGGATGTGAAGGAGACCCAGTACTTC. This gives the protein CASSRLQDVKETQYF.

The chain couples TRBV27 to TRBJ2-4; possible D gene TRBD2, 6 bases. Trimming stripped 3 bases from V and 5 bases from J, with 11 bases between. From germline, CDR1 is MNHEY and CDR2 SMNVEV (reference sequence). This CDR3 has 14 amino acids. CDR3 residues: CASSFGGRENIQYF. The CDR3 region has the DNA TGTGCCAGCAGTTTCGGAGGGCGGGAAAACATTCAGTACTTC.

This clone appeared once. The gene calls are TRBV10-3 and TRBJ2-1; no clear D gene. This CDR3 is 11 amino acids long. The germline CDR1 and CDR2 sequences are ENHRY and SYGVKD. V was trimmed by 8 bases and J by 9 bases, leaving 11 bases between them. CDR3 residues: CAIGILGEQFF. The CDR3 bases are TGTGCCATCGGCATTTTGGGTGAGCAGTTCTTC.

This clone showed up just a few times. This chain connects TRBV30 to TRBJ1-6; D is possibly TRBD1 (6 bases). This CDR3 region has 13 residues. CDR1 is GTSNPN, CDR2 SVGIG, per germline (reference sequence). V lost 1 base and J 8 bases, leaving 9 bases between the germline ends. Here the CDR3 DNA reads TGTGCCTGGAGTGGGGGGCCCTATTCACCCCTCCACTTT. It encodes CAWSGGPYSPLHF.

The V call is TRBV5-6, the J call TRBJ1-1; 7 positions agree with TRBD1. Germline V gene data show CDR1 as SGHDT and CDR2 as YYEEEE. The CDR3 consists of 15 residues. Losses at the gene ends were 5 bases for V and 2 bases for J; bases not matched to a gene: 9. CDR3 coding DNA: TGTGCCAGCAGGCAGGGCGGGACAGCTAACACTGAAGCTTTCTTT. This translates into CASRQGGTANTEAFF.

This rearrangement joins TRBV9 to TRBJ2-3, with D perhaps TRBD1 or TRBD2 (5 bases each). Germline V gene sequence: CDR1 SGDLS, CDR2 YYNGEE. The V end lost 0 bases, the J end lost 0 bases, and 14 bases lay between the germline ends. The CDR3 runs 17 residues. CDR3 DNA: TGTGCCAGCAGCGTAGCTAGGGGAGCTACTAGCACAGATACGCAGTATTTT. This codes for CASSVARGATSTDTQYF.

V usage is TRBV5-1 and J usage is TRBJ2-3; 7 bases match TRBD1. The V and J ends lost 4 bases and 2 bases, in that order; junction bases with no gene match: 7. The CDR3 covers 15 residues. Germline CDR1 is SGHRS and CDR2 is YFSETQ. The CDR3 DNA sequence: TGCGCCAGCAGCAGGGGGCAGGGCCACACAGATACGCAGTATTTT. It specifies CASSRGQGHTDTQYF.

The chain joins TRBV30 to TRBJ1-1; D not resolved. From germline, CDR1 is GTSNPN and CDR2 SVGIG (reference sequence). The CDR3 loop spans 14 amino acids. V shed 5 bases and J shed 3 bases, with 16 bases lying between them. In DNA, the CDR3 is TGTGCCTGGTCCTTGCTAGGCGGGGACACTGAAGCTTTCTTT. Translation gives CAWSLLGGDTEAFF.

The V gene is TRBV14, the J gene TRBJ2-1, with D maybe TRBD2 (6 bases). This CDR3 has 14 amino acids. Trimming took 1 base from V and 4 from J, leaving 8 bases between them. CDR1 is SGHDN, CDR2 FVKESK, per germline. CDR3 coding DNA: TGTGCCAGCAGCCAAGGGGACTGGTACAATGAGCAGTTCTTC. It translates to CASSQGDWYNEQFF.

This clone was seen just once. The gene calls are TRBV14 and TRBJ2-4, with TRBD1 as a possible D gene (5 bases). This CDR3 has 13 residues. V gave up 3 bases and J gave up 12 bases, with 15 bases separating them. Germline CDR1 is SGHDN and CDR2 is FVKESK. The CDR3 DNA is TGTGCCAGCAGCCATGTCCAGGGAATGAATCAGTACTTC. Amino acid sequence: CASSHVQGMNQYF. Full variable domain (rest looked up from reference TRBV14 and TRBJ2-4): EAGVTQFPSHSVIEKGQTVTLRCDPISGHDNLYWYRRVMGKEIKFLLHFVKESKQDESGMPNNRFLAERTGGTYSTLKVQPAELEDSGVYFCASSHVQGMNQYFGAGTRLSVL.

The count of this clone is one. This chain joins TRBV5-3 and TRBJ2-5; TRBD1 aligns across 8 bases. TRBV5-3 is recorded as an ORF, its role being uncertain. The CDR3 length is 13 residues. J lost 2 bases, V lost 7 bases, and 4 bases had no gene match. CDR3 DNA sequence: TGTGCCAGACGGCGACAGGGGCAAGAGACCCAGTACTTC. This sequence encodes CARRRQGQETQYF.

The J gene is TRBJ2-7, the V gene TRBV4-1; 14 bases fit TRBD2. V trimming: 3 bases; J trimming: 7 bases; junction bases outside the gene matches: 8. This CDR3 is 16 amino acids long. CDR1 MGHRA and CDR2 YSYEKL come from the germline V gene. The CDR3 DNA follows: TGCGCCAGCAGCCATTTAGGGACTAGCGGGAGAAAGGAGCAGTACTTC. It translates to CASSHLGTSGRKEQYF.